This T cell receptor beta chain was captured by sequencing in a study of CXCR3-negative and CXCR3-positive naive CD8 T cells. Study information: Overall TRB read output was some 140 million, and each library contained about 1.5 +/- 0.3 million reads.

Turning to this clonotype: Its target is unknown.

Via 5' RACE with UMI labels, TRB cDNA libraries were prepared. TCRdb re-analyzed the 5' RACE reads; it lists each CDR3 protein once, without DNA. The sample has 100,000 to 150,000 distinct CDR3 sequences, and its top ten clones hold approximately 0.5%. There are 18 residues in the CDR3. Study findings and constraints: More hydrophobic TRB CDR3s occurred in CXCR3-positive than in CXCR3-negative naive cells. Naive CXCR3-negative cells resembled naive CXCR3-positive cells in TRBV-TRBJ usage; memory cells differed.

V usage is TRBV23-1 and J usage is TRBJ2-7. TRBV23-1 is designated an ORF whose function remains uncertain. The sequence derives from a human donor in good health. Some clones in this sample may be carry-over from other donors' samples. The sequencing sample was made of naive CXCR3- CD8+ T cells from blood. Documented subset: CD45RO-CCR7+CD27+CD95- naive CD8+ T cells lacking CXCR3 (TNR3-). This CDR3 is CASSHGWSTVERSYEQYF.